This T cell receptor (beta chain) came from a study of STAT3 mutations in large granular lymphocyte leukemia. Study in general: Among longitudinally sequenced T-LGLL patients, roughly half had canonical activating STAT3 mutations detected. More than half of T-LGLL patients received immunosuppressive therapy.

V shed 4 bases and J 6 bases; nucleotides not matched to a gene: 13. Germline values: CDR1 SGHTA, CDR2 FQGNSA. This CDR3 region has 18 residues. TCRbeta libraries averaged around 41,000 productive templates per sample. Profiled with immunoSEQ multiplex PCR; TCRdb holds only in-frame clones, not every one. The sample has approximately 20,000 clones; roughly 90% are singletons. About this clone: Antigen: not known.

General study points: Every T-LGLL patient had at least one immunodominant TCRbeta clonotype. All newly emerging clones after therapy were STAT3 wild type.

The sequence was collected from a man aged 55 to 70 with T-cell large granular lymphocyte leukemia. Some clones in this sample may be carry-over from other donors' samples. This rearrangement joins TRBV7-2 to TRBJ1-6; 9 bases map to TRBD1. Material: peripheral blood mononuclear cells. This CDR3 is CASSSKSGTGMRNSPLHF. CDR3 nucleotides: TGTGCCAGCAGCTCCAAGTCCGGGACAGGGATGCGTAATTCACCCCTCCACTTT.